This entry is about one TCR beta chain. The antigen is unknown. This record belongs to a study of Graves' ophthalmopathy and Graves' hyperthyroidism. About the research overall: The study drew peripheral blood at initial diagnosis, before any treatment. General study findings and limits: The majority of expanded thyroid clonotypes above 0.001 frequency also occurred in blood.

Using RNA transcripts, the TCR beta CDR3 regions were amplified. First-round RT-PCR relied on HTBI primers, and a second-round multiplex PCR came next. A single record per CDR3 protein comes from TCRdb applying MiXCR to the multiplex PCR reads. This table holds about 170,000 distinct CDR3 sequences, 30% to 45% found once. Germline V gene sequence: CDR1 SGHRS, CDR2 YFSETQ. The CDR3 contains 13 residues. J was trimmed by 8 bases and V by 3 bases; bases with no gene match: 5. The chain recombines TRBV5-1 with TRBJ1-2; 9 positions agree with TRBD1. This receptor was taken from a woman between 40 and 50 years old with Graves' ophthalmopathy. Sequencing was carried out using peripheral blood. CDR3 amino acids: CASSYRTGDGYTF. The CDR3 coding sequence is TGCGCCAGCAGCTATCGGACAGGGGACGGCTACACCTTC.